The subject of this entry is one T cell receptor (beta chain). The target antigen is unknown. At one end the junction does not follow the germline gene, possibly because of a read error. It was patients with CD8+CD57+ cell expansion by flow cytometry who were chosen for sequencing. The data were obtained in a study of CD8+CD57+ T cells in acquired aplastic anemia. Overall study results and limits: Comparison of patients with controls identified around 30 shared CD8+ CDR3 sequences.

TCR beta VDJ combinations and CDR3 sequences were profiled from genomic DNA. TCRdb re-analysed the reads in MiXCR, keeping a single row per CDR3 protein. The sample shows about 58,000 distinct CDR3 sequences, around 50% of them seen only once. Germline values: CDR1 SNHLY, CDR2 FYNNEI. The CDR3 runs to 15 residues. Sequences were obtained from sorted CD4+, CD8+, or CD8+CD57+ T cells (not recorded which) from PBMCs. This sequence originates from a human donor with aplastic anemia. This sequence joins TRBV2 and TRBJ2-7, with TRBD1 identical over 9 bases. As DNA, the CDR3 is TGTGCCAGCAGGGAGATGGGACAGGGATTCTACGTGCAGTACTTC. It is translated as CASREMGQGFYVQYF. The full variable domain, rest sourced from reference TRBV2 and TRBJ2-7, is EPEVTQTPSHQVTQMGQEVILRCVPISNHLYFYWYRQILGQKVEFLVSFYNNEISEKSEIFDDQFSVERPDGSNFTLKIRSTKLEDSAMYFCASREMGQGFYVQYFGPGTRLTVT.